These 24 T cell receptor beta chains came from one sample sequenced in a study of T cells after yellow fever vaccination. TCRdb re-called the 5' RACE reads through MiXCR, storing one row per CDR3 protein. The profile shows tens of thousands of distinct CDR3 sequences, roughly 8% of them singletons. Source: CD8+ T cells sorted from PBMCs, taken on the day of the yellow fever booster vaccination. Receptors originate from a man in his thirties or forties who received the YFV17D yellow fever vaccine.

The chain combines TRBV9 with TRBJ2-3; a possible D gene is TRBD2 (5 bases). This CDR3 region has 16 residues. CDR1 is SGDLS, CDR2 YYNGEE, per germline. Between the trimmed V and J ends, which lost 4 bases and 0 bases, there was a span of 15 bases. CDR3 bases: TGTGCCAGCAGCTCCTCCGGCGGGCCTAGCACAGATACGCAGTATTTT. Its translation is CASSSSGGPSTDTQYF. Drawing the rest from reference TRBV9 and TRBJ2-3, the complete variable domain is DSGVTQTPKHLITATGQRVTLRCSPRSGDLSVYWYQQSLDQGLQFLIQYYNGEERAKGNILERFSAQQFPDLHSELNLSSLELGDSALYFCASSSSGGPSTDTQYFGPGTRLTVL.

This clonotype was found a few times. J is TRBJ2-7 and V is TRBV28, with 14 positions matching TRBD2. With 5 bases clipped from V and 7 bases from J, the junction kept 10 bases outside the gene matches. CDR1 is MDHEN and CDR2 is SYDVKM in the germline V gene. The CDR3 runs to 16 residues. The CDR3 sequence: CASSLPTTSGRAEQYF. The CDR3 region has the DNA TGTGCCAGCAGTCTCCCGACGACTAGCGGGAGGGCTGAGCAGTACTTC.

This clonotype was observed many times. This CDR3 is CASSLNPSSYEQYF. In nucleotides, the CDR3 is TGTGCCAGCAGCTTAAACCCGAGCTCCTACGAGCAGTACTTC. V is TRBV7-3 and J is TRBJ2-7; the D is unclear. The germline V gene encodes CDR1 SGHTA and CDR2 FQGTGA. The CDR3 has 14 amino acids. Deletions cut 1 base from V and 0 bases from J, with 7 bases between.

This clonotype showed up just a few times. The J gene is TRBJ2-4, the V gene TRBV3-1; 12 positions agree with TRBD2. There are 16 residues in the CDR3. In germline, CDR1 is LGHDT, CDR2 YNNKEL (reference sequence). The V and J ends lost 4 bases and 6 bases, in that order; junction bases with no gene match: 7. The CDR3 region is CASSPSSGRGRNIQYF. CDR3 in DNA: TGTGCCAGCAGCCCGTCTAGCGGGAGGGGGAGAAACATTCAGTACTTC. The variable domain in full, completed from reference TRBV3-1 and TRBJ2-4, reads DTAVSQTPKYLVTQMGNDKSIKCEQNLGHDTMYWYKQDSKKFLKIMFSYNNKELIINETVPNRFSPKSPDKAHLNLHINSLELGDSAVYFCASSPSSGRGRNIQYFGAGTRLSVL.

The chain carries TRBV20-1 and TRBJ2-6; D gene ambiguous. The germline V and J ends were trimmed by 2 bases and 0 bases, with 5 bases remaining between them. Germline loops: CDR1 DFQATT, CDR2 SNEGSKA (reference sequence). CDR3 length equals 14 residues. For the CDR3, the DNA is TGCAGTGCTAGAATTCTCTCTGGGGCCAACGTCCTGACTTTC. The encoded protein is CSARILSGANVLTF.

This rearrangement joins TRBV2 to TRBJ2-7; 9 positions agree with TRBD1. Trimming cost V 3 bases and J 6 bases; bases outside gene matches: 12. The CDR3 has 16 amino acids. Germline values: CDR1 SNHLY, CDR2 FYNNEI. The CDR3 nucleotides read TGTGCCAGCAGTGAGGGACAGGGTCCGGGGATGGCCGAGCAGTACTTC. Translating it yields CASSEGQGPGMAEQYF.

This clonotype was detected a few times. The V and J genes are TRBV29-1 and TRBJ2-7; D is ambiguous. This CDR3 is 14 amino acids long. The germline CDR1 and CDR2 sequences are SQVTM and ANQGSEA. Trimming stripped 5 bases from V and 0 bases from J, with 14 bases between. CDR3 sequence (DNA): TGCAGCGTTATCAGGATGGTTAACTCCTACGAGCAGTACTTC. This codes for CSVIRMVNSYEQYF.

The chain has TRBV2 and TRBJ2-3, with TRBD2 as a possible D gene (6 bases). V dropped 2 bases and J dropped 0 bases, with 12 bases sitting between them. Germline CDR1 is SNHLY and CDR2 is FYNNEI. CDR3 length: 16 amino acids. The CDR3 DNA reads TGTGCCAGCAGTGAATGGGGAGGAACTAGCACAGATACGCAGTATTTT. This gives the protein CASSEWGGTSTDTQYF.

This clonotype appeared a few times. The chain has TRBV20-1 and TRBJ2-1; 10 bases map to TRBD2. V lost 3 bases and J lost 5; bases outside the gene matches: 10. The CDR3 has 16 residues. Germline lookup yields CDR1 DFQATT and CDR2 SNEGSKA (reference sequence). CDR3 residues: CSASQISSGSDNEQFF. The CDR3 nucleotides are TGCAGTGCTAGTCAGATTTCTAGCGGGAGCGACAATGAGCAGTTCTTC.

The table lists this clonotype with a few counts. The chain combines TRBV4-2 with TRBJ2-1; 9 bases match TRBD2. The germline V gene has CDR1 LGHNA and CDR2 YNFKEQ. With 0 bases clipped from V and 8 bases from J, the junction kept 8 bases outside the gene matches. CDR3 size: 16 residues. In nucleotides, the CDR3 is TGTGCCAGCAGCCAAGAAGCTAGCGGGAAATTCTATGAGCAGTTCTTC. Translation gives CASSQEASGKFYEQFF.

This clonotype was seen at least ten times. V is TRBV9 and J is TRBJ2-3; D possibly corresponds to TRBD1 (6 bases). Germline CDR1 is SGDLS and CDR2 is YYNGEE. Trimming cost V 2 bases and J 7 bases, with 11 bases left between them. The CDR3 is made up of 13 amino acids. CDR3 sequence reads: CASSVQGPNTQYF. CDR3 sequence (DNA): TGTGCCAGCAGCGTTCAGGGGCCCAATACGCAGTATTTT.

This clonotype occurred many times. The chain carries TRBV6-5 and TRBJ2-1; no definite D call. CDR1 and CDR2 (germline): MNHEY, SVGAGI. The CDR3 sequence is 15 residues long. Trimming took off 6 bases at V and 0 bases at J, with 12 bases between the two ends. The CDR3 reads CASSRGVSSYNEQFF. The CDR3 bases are TGTGCCAGCAGCCGTGGGGTTAGCTCCTACAATGAGCAGTTCTTC.

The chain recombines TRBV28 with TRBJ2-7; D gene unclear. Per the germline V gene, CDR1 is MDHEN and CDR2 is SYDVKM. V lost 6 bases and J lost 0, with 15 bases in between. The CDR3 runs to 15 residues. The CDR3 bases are TGTGCCAGCAGGCCGGTCGGGTTGAGCTCCTACGAGCAGTACTTC. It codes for CASRPVGLSSYEQYF. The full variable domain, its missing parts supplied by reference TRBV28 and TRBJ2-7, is DVKVTQSSRYLVKRTGEKVFLECVQDMDHENMFWYRQDPGLGLRLIYFSYDVKMKEKGDIPEGYSVSREKKERFSLILESASTNQTSMYLCASRPVGLSSYEQYFGPGTRLTVT.

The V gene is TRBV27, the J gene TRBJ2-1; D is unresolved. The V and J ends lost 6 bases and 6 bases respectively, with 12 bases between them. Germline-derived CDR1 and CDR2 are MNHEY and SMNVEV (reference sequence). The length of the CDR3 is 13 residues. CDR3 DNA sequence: TGTGCCAGCAGATGGGGTTTCGGCAATGAGCAGTTCTTC. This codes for CASRWGFGNEQFF.

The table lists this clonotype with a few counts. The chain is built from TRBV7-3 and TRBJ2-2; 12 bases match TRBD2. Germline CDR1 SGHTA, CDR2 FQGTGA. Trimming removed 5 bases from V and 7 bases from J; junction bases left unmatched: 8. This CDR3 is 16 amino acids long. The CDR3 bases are TGTGCCAGCAGCCCAAGACTAGCGGGAGCTCACGGGGAGCTGTTTTTT. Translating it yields CASSPRLAGAHGELFF.

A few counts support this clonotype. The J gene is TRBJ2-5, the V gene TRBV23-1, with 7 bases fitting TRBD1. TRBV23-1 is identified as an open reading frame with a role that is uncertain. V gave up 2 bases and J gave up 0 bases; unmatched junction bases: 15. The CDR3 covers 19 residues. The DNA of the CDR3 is TGCGCCAGCAGTCAAAGGACAGGCAGAAAGATGAAGTACCAAGAGACCCAGTACTTC. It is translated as CASSQRTGRKMKYQETQYF.

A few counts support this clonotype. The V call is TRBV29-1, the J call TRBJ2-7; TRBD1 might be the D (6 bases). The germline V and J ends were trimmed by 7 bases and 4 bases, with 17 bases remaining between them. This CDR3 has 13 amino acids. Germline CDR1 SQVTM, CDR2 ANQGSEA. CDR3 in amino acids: CSAGRDTDYEQYF. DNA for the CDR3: TGCAGCGCTGGCCGGGACACGGATTACGAGCAGTACTTC.

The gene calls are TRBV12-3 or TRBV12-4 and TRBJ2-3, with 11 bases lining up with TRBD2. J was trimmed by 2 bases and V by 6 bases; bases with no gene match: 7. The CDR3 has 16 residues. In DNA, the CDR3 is TGTGCCAGCAGGGCGGGACTAGCGGACCACACAGATACGCAGTATTTT. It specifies CASRAGLADHTDTQYF.

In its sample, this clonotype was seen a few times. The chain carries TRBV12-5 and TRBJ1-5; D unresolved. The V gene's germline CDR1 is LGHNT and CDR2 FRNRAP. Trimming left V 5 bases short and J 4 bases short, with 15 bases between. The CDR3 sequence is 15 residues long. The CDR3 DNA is TGTGCTAGTGGTCCCCCCTTGGACGGTAATCAGCCCCAGCATTTT. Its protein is CASGPPLDGNQPQHF. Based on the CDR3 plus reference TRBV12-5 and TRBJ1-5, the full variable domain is DARVTQTPRHKVTEMGQEVTMRCQPILGHNTVFWYRQTMMQGLELLAYFRNRAPLDDSGMPKDRFSAEMPDATLATLKIQPSEPRDSAVYFCASGPPLDGNQPQHFGDGTRLSIL.

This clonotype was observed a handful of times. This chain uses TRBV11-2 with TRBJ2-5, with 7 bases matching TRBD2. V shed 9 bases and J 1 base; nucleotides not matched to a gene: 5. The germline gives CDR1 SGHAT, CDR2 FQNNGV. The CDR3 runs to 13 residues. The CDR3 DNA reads TGTGCCAGTGGGCGGGAGTTCCAAGAGACCCAGTACTTC. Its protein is CASGREFQETQYF.

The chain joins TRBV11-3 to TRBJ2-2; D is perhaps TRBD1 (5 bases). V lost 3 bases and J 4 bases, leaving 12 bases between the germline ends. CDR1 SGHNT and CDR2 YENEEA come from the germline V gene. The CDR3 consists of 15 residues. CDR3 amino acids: CASSFSGAPTGELFF. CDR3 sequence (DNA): TGTGCCAGCAGCTTTTCTGGGGCCCCCACCGGGGAGCTGTTTTTT.

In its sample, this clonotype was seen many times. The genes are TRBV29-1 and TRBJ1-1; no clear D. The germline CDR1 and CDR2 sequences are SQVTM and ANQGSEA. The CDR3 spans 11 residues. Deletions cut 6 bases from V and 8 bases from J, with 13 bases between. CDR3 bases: TGCAGCGTGTCCCCCGCGGACGAAGCTTTCTTT. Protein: CSVSPADEAFF.

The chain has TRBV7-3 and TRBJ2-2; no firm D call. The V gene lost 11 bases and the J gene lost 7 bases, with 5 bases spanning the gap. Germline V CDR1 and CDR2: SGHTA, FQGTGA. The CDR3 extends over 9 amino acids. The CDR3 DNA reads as TGTGCCGACCTCGGGGAGCTGTTTTTT. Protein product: CADLGELFF.

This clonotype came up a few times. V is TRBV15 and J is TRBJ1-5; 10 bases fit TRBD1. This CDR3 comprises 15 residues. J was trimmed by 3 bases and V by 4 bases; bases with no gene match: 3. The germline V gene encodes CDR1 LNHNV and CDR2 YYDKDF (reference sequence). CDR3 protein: CATSIDRGPNQPQHF. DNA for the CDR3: TGTGCCACCAGCATCGACAGGGGGCCCAATCAGCCCCAGCATTTT.